This T cell receptor beta chain was obtained from a study of cytomegalovirus exposure and HLA in healthy donors. Whole-study findings and limits: Some V segments, TRBV6-2 and TRBV6-3 among them, were indistinguishable and were therefore excluded. A likely sequencing artifact accounted for one observed cluster of highly shared sequence variants.

In the PCR, 60 Vbeta and 13 Jbeta primers were used. Sequenced by immunoSEQ multiplex PCR; TCRdb stores in-frame clones only, minus some. The sample includes roughly 160,000 clones, roughly 80% of them seen just once. This clone came up a few times. Its specificity is not known. Trimming shortened V by 3 bases and J by 4 bases, and 19 bases separated the two germline ends. The germline CDR1 and CDR2 sequences are LGHNA and YSLEER. CDR3 length: 17 residues. This receptor was obtained from a woman aged 25-40 years in good health and CMV-seropositive. The specimen was PBMCs. The rearrangement uses TRBV4-3 and TRBJ2-1; D gene unclear. CDR3 protein: CASSQTILGSGYNEQFF. CDR3 nucleotides: TGCGCCAGCAGCCAGACAATACTTGGCTCAGGATACAATGAGCAGTTCTTC.